This passage covers 5 T cell receptor beta chains from one sample sequenced in a study of blood T cells in healthy people across ages. Combining a sample-barcoded 5' primer with a J-beta primer mix, a second PCR ran for roughly 6 to 12 cycles. TCRdb re-derived calls from the 5' RACE reads in MiXCR, one entry per CDR3 protein. The sample shows 650,000 to 1,000,000 distinct CDR3 sequences, about 34% of them seen only once. The sample consisted of blood. These receptors were taken from a man younger than 30 in good health.

Turning to this clonotype: An end of the junction differs from the germline gene, which may be a read error. The genes are TRBV4-3 and TRBJ2-3; D perhaps matches TRBD2 (5 bases). Germline assignment: CDR1 LGHNA and CDR2 YSLEER. There are 19 residues in the CDR3. The CDR3 DNA follows: TGCGCCAGCAGCCAAGATCTGGGTGCTAGCACCCTTGCCACAGATACGCGGTATTTT. Translating gives CASSQDLGASTLATDTRYF.

The gene calls are TRBV5-1 and TRBJ2-1, with D maybe TRBD1 (7 bases). The germline V gene has CDR1 SGHRS and CDR2 YFSETQ. V was shortened by 5 bases and J by 4 bases, with 13 bases between the two germline ends. The CDR3 has 14 residues. Here the CDR3 reads CASSYAGQYNEQFF. The CDR3, as DNA: TGCGCCAGCAGTTATGCGGGACAGTACAATGAGCAGTTCTTC.

On this clonotype itself: One end of the junction does not line up with germline, which may come from a read error. The chain couples TRBV7-2 to TRBJ2-1; D is unclear. Germline assignment: CDR1 SGHTA and CDR2 FQGNSA. CDR3 length: 15 residues. The CDR3 DNA follows: TGTGCCAGCAGCTTAGCTGTGGGCTCCTACAATGGGCAGTTCTTC. Its protein product is CASSLAVGSYNGQFF.

This clonotype was seen once. The J gene is TRBJ2-1, the V gene TRBV4-1, with 7 bases that match TRBD1. The DNA end favors TRBJ2-7, so the J call may be wrong. Germline V CDR1 and CDR2: MGHRA, YSYEKL. This CDR3 comprises 16 residues. This CDR3 reads CASSHPGGSGYNEQYF. The DNA of the CDR3 is TGCGCCAGCAGCCACCCAGGGGGTTCGGGTTACAATGAGCAGTACTTC.

This clonotype came up a few times. This chain links TRBV2 with TRBJ2-1; 7 bases line up with TRBD1. This CDR3 contains 16 residues. J lost 4 bases, V lost 6 bases, and 12 bases had no gene match. Germline CDR1 and CDR2: SNHLY and FYNNEI. The CDR3 here is CASSTGQVAWYNEQFF. In DNA form, the CDR3 reads TGTGCCAGCAGCACAGGACAGGTGGCTTGGTACAATGAGCAGTTCTTC.